The 25 T cell receptor beta chains below all came from one sample that was sequenced in a study of CD8 T cells in ankylosing spondylitis. TCRdb re-called the 5' RACE reads with MiXCR, one entry per CDR3 protein. Of around 23,000 distinct CDR3 sequences in the sample, around 17% are singletons; the top ten hold 28%. Source material: blood. The receptors stem from a male donor with ankylosing spondylitis or in good health (not recorded which).

This clonotype was detected only a few times. The chain couples TRBV11-2 to TRBJ2-3; D call uncertain. CDR3 length: 11 amino acids. The V and J ends lost 5 bases and 8 bases respectively, with 8 bases between them. The germline V gene encodes CDR1 SGHAT and CDR2 FQNNGV. The CDR3 sequence is CASSVMGTQYF. CDR3 nucleotide sequence: TGTGCCAGCAGCGTCATGGGTACGCAGTATTTT.

This clonotype was observed a few times. The rearrangement joins TRBV2 to TRBJ2-7; tentative D call: TRBD2 (6 bases). V lost 7 bases, J lost 0 bases, and 13 bases lay in between. The germline gives CDR1 SNHLY, CDR2 FYNNEI. The CDR3 is 14 residues long. This CDR3 is CASKSETSSYEQYV. CDR3 in DNA: TGTGCCAGCAAGAGCGAGACTAGCTCCTACGAGCAGTACGTC.

This clonotype occurred many times. The V call is TRBV5-1, the J call TRBJ2-1, with 7 bases lining up with TRBD2. The CDR3 consists of 15 residues. The V segment lost 0 bases and the J segment 4 bases; nucleotides outside the gene matches: 4. Germline CDR1 reads SGHRS; CDR2 reads YFSETQ. CDR3 DNA sequence: TGCGCCAGCAGCTTGGTGGGGGGGTGGTACAATGAGCAGTTCTTC. Its protein is CASSLVGGWYNEQFF. The entire variable domain, with the rest obtained from reference TRBV5-1 and TRBJ2-1, is as follows: KAGVTQTPRYLIKTRGQQVTLSCSPISGHRSVSWYQQTPGQGLQFLFEYFSETQRNKGNFPGRFSGRQFSNSRSEMNVSTLELGDSALYLCASSLVGGWYNEQFFGPGTRLTVL.

This clonotype was seen only a few times. J is TRBJ2-3 and V is TRBV11-2; D tentatively fits TRBD1 or TRBD2 (6 bases each). CDR1 SGHAT and CDR2 FQNNGV come from the germline V gene. This CDR3 region has 16 residues. Trimming pared 3 bases from V and 0 bases from J, leaving 13 bases between. The CDR3 sequence is CASSFMTGASTDTQYF. The CDR3 bases are TGTGCCAGCAGCTTTATGACGGGGGCTAGCACAGATACGCAGTATTTT.

This sequence joins TRBV5-1 and TRBJ2-1; D is ambiguous. The CDR3 has 14 residues. Trimming left V 3 bases short and J 0 bases short, with 7 bases between. Germline V CDR1 and CDR2: SGHRS, YFSETQ. In DNA form, the CDR3 reads TGCGCCAGCAGCTCAGCTAGCTCCTACAATGAGCAGTTCTTC. It translates to CASSSASSYNEQFF.

V and J are TRBV2 and TRBJ2-7; D unclear. V shed 1 base and J shed 6 bases, with 13 bases lying between them. The germline V gene encodes CDR1 SNHLY and CDR2 FYNNEI. This CDR3 region has 14 residues. CDR3 in DNA: TGTGCCAGCAGTGAAGACAGTTTCGGGCTCGAGCAGTACTTC. This codes for CASSEDSFGLEQYF.

The table lists this clonotype with a few counts. This rearrangement joins TRBV7-9 to TRBJ2-1, with 10 bases that match TRBD1. The CDR3 totals 13 residues. V dropped 5 bases and J dropped 6; count of bases not matched to a gene: 1. Per the germline V gene, CDR1 is SEHNR and CDR2 is FQNEAQ (reference sequence). CDR3: CASSRTGGNEQFF. The DNA of the CDR3 is TGTGCCAGCAGCCGGACAGGGGGCAATGAGCAGTTCTTC.

This clonotype was seen many times. The junction does not match germline at one end; this may be a read error. V usage is TRBV5-1 and J usage is TRBJ2-7; TRBD1 aligns across 9 bases. CDR3 length equals 14 residues. Germline CDR1 and CDR2: SGHRS and YFSETQ. CDR3 bases: TGCGCCAGCAGATTGGACAGGGGAAGGAACGAGCAGTACTTC. Its translation: CASRLDRGRNEQYF.

This clonotype was observed a single time. The chain has TRBV18 and TRBJ1-5, with TRBD1 as a possible D gene (5 bases). Germline loops: CDR1 KGHSH, CDR2 LQKENI. The CDR3 is 15 residues long. The germline V and J ends were trimmed by 3 bases and 3 bases, with 12 bases remaining between them. This CDR3 reads CASSPQGYANQPQHF. The CDR3 DNA follows: TGTGCCAGCTCACCCCAGGGCTATGCCAATCAGCCCCAGCATTTT.

The rearrangement joins TRBV6-2 or TRBV6-3 to TRBJ2-5, with a weak D call TRBD2 (6 bases). Per germline, CDR1 MNHEY and CDR2 SVGEGT. This CDR3 is built from 14 residues. Trimming shortened V by 0 bases and J by 4 bases, and 9 bases separated the two germline ends. The CDR3, as DNA: TGTGCCAGCAGTTACTCGGGAGGACGAGAGACCCAGTACTTC. Protein product: CASSYSGGRETQYF.

This clonotype was counted many times. V and J are TRBV14 and TRBJ1-1, with TRBD1 as a possible D gene (6 bases). In germline, CDR1 is SGHDN, CDR2 FVKESK. The CDR3 covers 13 residues. Between the trimmed V and J ends, which lost 1 base and 6 bases, there was a span of 9 bases. CDR3 protein: CASSQGGGSEAFF. The CDR3 DNA reads as TGTGCCAGCAGCCAAGGAGGGGGTTCTGAAGCTTTCTTT. The full variable domain, its missing parts supplied by reference TRBV14 and TRBJ1-1, is EAGVTQFPSHSVIEKGQTVTLRCDPISGHDNLYWYRRVMGKEIKFLLHFVKESKQDESGMPNNRFLAERTGGTYSTLKVQPAELEDSGVYFCASSQGGGSEAFFGQGTRLTVV.

This clonotype was counted ten times or more. This chain connects TRBV20-1 to TRBJ2-3; D assignment may be TRBD1 or TRBD2 (6 bases each). Trimming removed 1 base at V and 6 bases at J, with 14 bases between. This CDR3 spans 14 amino acids. Per the germline V gene, CDR1 is DFQATT and CDR2 is SNEGSKA (reference sequence). CDR3 protein: CSARVSGQRDTQYF. The CDR3 coding sequence is TGCAGTGCTAGAGTTAGCGGACAGAGGGATACGCAGTATTTT.

This rearrangement joins TRBV6-6 to TRBJ2-3; D may match TRBD1 or TRBD2 (5 bases each). Germline-derived CDR1 and CDR2 are MNHNY and SVGAGI (reference sequence). Trimming shortened V by 3 bases and J by 4 bases, and 14 bases separated the two germline ends. There are 15 residues in the CDR3. This CDR3 reads CASSYEGQNADTQYF. The CDR3 DNA sequence: TGTGCCAGCAGTTATGAGGGGCAGAACGCAGATACGCAGTATTTT.

Ten or more counts support this clonotype. The chain uses TRBV28 and TRBJ2-2; D perhaps matches TRBD2 (5 bases). The CDR3 has 13 residues. The V end lost 7 bases, the J end lost 2 bases, and 8 bases lay between the germline ends. Germline assignment: CDR1 MDHEN and CDR2 SYDVKM. The chain's CDR3 is CASTSSNTGELFF. The CDR3 DNA reads as TGTGCCAGCACCTCTAGCAACACCGGGGAGCTGTTTTTT.

A few counts support this clonotype. V usage is TRBV6-2 or TRBV6-3 and J usage is TRBJ2-1; D perhaps matches TRBD2 (5 bases). The CDR3 has 14 residues. Per germline, CDR1 MNHEY and CDR2 SVGEGT. V was pared by 4 bases and J by 3 bases, with 10 bases between. CDR3 region: CASSSSGIYNEQFF. Here the CDR3 DNA reads TGTGCCAGCAGTTCAAGCGGCATCTACAATGAGCAGTTCTTC.

This clonotype was observed a handful of times. This chain links TRBV29-1 with TRBJ1-2, with a possible D match to TRBD1 (5 bases). V lost 2 bases, J lost 4 bases, and 11 bases lay in between. CDR3 length: 13 amino acids. The germline gives CDR1 SQVTM, CDR2 ANQGSEA. CDR3 residues: CSVELGRGYGYTF. Written as DNA, the CDR3 is TGCAGCGTTGAACTGGGGCGCGGCTATGGCTACACCTTC.

This clonotype has more than one count but fewer than ten. The gene calls are TRBV6-2 or TRBV6-3 and TRBJ2-7; a weak D match, TRBD1 (6 bases). CDR1 is MNHEY, CDR2 SVGEGT, per germline. V lost 7 bases to trimming and J lost 5 bases, with 9 bases between them. This CDR3 region has 11 residues. The CDR3 DNA follows: TGTGCCAGCAAACAGGGAGACGAGCAGTACGTC. It translates to CASKQGDEQYV.

With respect to this clonotype: At one end the junction does not follow the germline gene, possibly because of a read error. The chain is built from TRBV7-9 and TRBJ2-1; 8 bases are shared with TRBD2. Germline values: CDR1 SEHNR, CDR2 FQNEAQ (reference sequence). The CDR3 consists of 12 residues. The DNA of the CDR3 is TGTGCCAGCAGGTTAGCGGGGAAGGAGCAGTTCTTC. Protein: CASRLAGKEQFF.

This clonotype was seen only a few times. This chain uses TRBV7-2 with TRBJ1-2; D might be TRBD1 (6 bases). Germline CDR1 is SGHTA and CDR2 is FQGNSA. Deletions cut 1 base from V and 4 bases from J, with 13 bases between. This CDR3 has 15 residues. CDR3: CASSLDYREGYGYTF. CDR3 nucleotide sequence: TGTGCCAGCAGCTTAGACTACAGGGAAGGCTATGGCTACACCTTC.

This clonotype was observed many times. The V and J genes are TRBV7-2 and TRBJ2-1, with TRBD2 matching over 8 bases. Germline CDR1 is SGHTA and CDR2 is FQGNSA. V lost 5 bases to trimming and J lost 5 bases; unmatched junction nucleotides: 8. This CDR3 has 15 amino acids. The CDR3 bases are TGTGCCAGCAGCACTCAGCGGGGGAGAAACAATGAGCAGTTCTTC. As protein: CASSTQRGRNNEQFF.

In its sample, this clonotype was seen many times. The chain links TRBV29-1 to TRBJ1-1; 7 bases map to TRBD1. This CDR3 is 14 amino acids long. J lost 1 base, V lost 3 bases, and 5 bases had no gene match. From germline, CDR1 is SQVTM and CDR2 ANQGSEA. The CDR3, as DNA: TGCAGCGTTGACCGACAGGGTCGGAACACTGAAGCTTTCTTT. It encodes CSVDRQGRNTEAFF. Together with reference TRBV29-1 and TRBJ1-1, the CDR3 gives the full variable domain: SAVISQKPSRDICQRGTSLTIQCQVDSQVTMMFWYRQQPGQSLTLIATANQGSEATYESGFVIDKFPISRPNLTFSTLTVSNMSPEDSSIYLCSVDRQGRNTEAFFGQGTRLTVV.

This clonotype showed up many times. The DNA of the CDR3 is TGTGCCAGCAGCTTAAGAGCTAGCGGACCCTACGAGCAGTACTTC. This sequence encodes CASSLRASGPYEQYF. The chain links TRBV7-3 to TRBJ2-7; 7 bases match TRBD2. The V segment lost 1 base and the J segment 2 bases; nucleotides outside the gene matches: 5. The CDR3 is made up of 15 amino acids. Germline-derived CDR1 and CDR2 are SGHTA and FQGTGA.

A few counts support this clonotype. V gene TRBV12-3 or TRBV12-4 combines with J gene TRBJ2-3, with 8 bases that match TRBD2. The ends lost 5 bases at V and 0 bases at J; junction bases unmatched: 7. This CDR3 is 16 amino acids long. CDR3 bases: TGTGCCAGCAGTGACCTGACTAGCGAGAGCACAGATACGCAGTATTTT. It translates to CASSDLTSESTDTQYF.

In its sample, this clonotype was seen many times. The chain combines TRBV7-9 with TRBJ2-1, with D possibly being TRBD1 (5 bases). The CDR3 is made up of 12 amino acids. Germline CDR1 and CDR2: SEHNR and FQNEAQ (reference sequence). With 5 bases removed from V and 8 bases from J, the gap between germline ends came to 10 bases. The CDR3 region is CASSARVDEQFF. CDR3 coding DNA: TGTGCCAGCAGCGCCAGGGTGGATGAGCAGTTCTTC.

This clonotype was picked up one time. This chain connects TRBV23-1 to TRBJ2-7, with a possible D match to TRBD2 (7 bases). TRBV23-1 is an ORF; its function is uncertain. The CDR3 loop spans 13 amino acids. Between the trimmed V and J ends, which lost 4 bases and 4 bases, there was a span of 11 bases. CDR3 amino acids: CASSRGGNYEQYF. DNA of the CDR3: TGCGCCAGCAGTCGGGGGGGCAATTACGAGCAGTACTTC.